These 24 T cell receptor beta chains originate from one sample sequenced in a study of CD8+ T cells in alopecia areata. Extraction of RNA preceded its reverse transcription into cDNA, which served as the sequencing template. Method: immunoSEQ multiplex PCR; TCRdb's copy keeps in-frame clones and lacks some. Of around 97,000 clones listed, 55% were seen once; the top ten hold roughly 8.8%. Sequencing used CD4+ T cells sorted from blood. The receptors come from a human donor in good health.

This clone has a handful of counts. This CDR3 reads CASSQSIAGHNSPLHF. In DNA form, the CDR3 reads TGCGCCAGCAGTCAATCGATCGCAGGGCACAATTCACCCCTCCACTTT. V and J are TRBV23-1 and TRBJ1-6; a possible D gene is TRBD1 (5 bases). TRBV23-1 is identified as an open reading frame with a role that is uncertain. With 0 bases removed from V and 7 bases from J, the gap between germline ends came to 13 bases. The CDR3 extends over 16 amino acids.

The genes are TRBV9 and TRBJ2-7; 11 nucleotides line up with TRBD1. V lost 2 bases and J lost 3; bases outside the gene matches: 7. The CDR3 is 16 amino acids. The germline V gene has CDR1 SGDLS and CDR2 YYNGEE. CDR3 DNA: TGTGCCAGCAGCGTGGGAGCCGGGACAGGGGGCTACGAGCAGTACTTC. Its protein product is CASSVGAGTGGYEQYF.

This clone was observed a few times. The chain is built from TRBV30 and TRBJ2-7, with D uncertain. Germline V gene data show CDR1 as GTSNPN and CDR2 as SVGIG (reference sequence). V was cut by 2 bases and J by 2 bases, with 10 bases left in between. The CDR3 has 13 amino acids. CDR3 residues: CAWSLTLTYEQYF. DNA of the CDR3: TGTGCCTGGAGTTTGACACTGACCTACGAGCAGTACTTC.

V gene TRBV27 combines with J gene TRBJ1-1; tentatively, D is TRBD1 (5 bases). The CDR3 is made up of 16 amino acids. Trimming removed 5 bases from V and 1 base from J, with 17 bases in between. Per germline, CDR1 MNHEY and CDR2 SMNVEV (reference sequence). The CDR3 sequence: CASSGRSGRRNTEAFF. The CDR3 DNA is TGTGCCAGCAGTGGCCGCTCAGGGCGAAGGAACACTGAAGCTTTCTTT.

This chain's CDR3 is CASSQVGQASIYGYTF. The CDR3 DNA follows: TGCGCCAGCAGCCAGGTTGGACAAGCCTCTATCTATGGCTACACCTTC. The J gene is TRBJ1-2, the V gene TRBV4-1; possibly TRBD1 for D (5 bases). The germline CDR1 and CDR2 sequences are MGHRA and YSYEKL. The CDR3 length is 16 residues. V lost 3 bases, J lost 4 bases, and 18 bases lay in between.

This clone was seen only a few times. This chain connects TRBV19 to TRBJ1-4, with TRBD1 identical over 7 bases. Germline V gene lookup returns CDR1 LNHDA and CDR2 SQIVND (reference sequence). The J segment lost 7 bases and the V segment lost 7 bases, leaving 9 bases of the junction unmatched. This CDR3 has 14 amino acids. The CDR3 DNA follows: TGTGCCAGTACCCTGACAGGGAGGCGTGAAAAACTGTTTTTT. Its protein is CASTLTGRREKLFF.

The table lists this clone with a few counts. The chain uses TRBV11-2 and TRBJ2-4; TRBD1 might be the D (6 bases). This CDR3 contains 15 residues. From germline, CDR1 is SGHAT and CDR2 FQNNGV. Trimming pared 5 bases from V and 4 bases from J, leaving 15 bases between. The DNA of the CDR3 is TGTGCCAGCAGCGCTCAGACAGGACAGAAAAACATTCAGTACTTC. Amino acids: CASSAQTGQKNIQYF.

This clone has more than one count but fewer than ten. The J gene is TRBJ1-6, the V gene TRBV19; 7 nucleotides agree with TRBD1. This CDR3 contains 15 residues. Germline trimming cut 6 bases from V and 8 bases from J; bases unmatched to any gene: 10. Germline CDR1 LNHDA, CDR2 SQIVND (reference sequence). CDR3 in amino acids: CASRNRQGLDSPLHF. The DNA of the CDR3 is TGTGCCAGTAGGAACCGACAGGGTTTGGATTCACCCCTCCACTTT. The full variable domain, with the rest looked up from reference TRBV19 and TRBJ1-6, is DGGITQSPKYLFRKEGQNVTLSCEQNLNHDAMYWYRQDPGQGLRLIYYSQIVNDFQKGDIAEGYSVSREKKESFPLTVTSAQKNPTAFYLCASRNRQGLDSPLHFGNGTRLTVT.

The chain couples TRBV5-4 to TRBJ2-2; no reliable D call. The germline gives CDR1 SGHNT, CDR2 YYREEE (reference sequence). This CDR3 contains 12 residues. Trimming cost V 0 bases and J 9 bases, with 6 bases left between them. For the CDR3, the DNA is TGTGCCAGCAGCTTGGAAGGGAGGGAGCTGTTTTTT. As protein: CASSLEGRELFF.

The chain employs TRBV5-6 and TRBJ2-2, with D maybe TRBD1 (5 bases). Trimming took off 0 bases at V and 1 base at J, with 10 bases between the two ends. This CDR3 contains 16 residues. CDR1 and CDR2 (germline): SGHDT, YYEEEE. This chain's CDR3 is CASSLAWGQNTGELFF. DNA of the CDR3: TGTGCCAGCAGCTTGGCTTGGGGCCAGAACACCGGGGAGCTGTTTTTT. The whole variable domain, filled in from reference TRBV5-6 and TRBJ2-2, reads DAGVTQSPTHLIKTRGQQVTLRCSPKSGHDTVSWYQQALGQGPQFIFQYYEEEERQRGNFPDRFSGHQFPNYSSELNVNALLLGDSALYLCASSLAWGQNTGELFFGEGSRLTVL.

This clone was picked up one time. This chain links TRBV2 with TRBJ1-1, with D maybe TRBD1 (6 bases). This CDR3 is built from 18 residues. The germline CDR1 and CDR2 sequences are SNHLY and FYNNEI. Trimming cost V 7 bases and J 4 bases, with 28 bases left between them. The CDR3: CASTKMLQGWGRGTEAFF. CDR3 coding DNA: TGTGCCAGCACTAAAATGCTACAGGGCTGGGGGCGGGGCACTGAAGCTTTCTTT. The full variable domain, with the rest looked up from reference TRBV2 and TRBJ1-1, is EPEVTQTPSHQVTQMGQEVILRCVPISNHLYFYWYRQILGQKVEFLVSFYNNEISEKSEIFDDQFSVERPDGSNFTLKIRSTKLEDSAMYFCASTKMLQGWGRGTEAFFGQGTRLTVV.

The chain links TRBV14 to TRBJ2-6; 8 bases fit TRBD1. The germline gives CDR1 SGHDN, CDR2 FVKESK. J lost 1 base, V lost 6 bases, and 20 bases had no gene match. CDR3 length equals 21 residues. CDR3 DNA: TGTGCCAGCAGTCTTAAACCCGTGCGGACAGGGTCTAATTCTGGGGCCAACGTCCTGACTTTC. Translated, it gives CASSLKPVRTGSNSGANVLTF. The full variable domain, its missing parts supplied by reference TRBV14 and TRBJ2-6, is EAGVTQFPSHSVIEKGQTVTLRCDPISGHDNLYWYRRVMGKEIKFLLHFVKESKQDESGMPNNRFLAERTGGTYSTLKVQPAELEDSGVYFCASSLKPVRTGSNSGANVLTFGAGSRLTVL.

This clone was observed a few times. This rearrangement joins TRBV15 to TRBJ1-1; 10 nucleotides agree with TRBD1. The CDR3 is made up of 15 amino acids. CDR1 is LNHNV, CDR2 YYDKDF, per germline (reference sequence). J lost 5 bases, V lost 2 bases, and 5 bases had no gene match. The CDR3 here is CATSRFGQGGTEAFF. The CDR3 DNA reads TGTGCCACCAGCAGATTCGGACAGGGGGGGACTGAAGCTTTCTTT.

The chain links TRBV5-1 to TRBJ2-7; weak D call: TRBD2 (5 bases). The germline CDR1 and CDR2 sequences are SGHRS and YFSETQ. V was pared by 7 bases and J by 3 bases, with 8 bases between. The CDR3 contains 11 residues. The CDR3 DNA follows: TGCGCCAGCCGAGGGAACTACGAGCAGTACTTC. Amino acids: CASRGNYEQYF. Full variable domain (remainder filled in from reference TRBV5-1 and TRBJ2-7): KAGVTQTPRYLIKTRGQQVTLSCSPISGHRSVSWYQQTPGQGLQFLFEYFSETQRNKGNFPGRFSGRQFSNSRSEMNVSTLELGDSALYLCASRGNYEQYFGPGTRLTVT.

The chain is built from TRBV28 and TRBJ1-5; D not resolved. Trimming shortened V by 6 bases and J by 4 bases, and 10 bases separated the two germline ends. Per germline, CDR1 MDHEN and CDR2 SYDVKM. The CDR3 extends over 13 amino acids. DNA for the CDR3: TGTGCCAGCAGGAACGACGGAAATCAGCCCCAGCATTTT. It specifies CASRNDGNQPQHF.

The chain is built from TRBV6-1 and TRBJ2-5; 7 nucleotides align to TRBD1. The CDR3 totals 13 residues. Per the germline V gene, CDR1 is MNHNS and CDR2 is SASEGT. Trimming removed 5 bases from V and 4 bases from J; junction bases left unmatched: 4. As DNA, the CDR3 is TGTGCCAGCAGTATGACAGGGCTAGAGACCCAGTACTTC. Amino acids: CASSMTGLETQYF.

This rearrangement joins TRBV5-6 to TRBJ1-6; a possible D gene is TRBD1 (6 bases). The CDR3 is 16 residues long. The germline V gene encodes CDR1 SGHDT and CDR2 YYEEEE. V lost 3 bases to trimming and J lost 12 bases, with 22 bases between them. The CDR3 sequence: CASSSTGIGGLRPLHF. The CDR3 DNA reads TGTGCCAGCAGCTCCACAGGCATCGGGGGCCTTAGACCCCTCCACTTT.

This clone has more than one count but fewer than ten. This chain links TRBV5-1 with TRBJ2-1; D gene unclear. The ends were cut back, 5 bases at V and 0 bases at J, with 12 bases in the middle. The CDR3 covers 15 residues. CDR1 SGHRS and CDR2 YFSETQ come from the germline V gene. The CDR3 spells CASRPTLSSYNEQFF. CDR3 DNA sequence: TGCGCCAGCAGACCGACACTATCCTCCTACAATGAGCAGTTCTTC.

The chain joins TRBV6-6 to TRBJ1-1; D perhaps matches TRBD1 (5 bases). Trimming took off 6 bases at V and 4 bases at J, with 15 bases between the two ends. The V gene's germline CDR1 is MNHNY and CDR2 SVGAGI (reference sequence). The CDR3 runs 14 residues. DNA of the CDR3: TGTGCCAGCAGAGGTGGGGCGGGGATCACTGAAGCTTTCTTT. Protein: CASRGGAGITEAFF.

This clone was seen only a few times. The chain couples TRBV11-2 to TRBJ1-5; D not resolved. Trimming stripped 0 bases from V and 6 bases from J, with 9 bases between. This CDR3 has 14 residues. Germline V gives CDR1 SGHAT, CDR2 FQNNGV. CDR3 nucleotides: TGTGCCAGCAGCTTAGATCGGGGTGGTCAGCCCCAGCATTTT. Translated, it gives CASSLDRGGQPQHF.

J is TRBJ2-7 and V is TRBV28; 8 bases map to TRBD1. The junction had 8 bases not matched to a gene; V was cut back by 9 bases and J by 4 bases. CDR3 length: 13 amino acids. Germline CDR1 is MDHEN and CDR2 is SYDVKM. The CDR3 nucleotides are TGTGCCAGTAAAGACAGGGGAGTTTACGAGCAGTACTTC. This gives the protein CASKDRGVYEQYF.

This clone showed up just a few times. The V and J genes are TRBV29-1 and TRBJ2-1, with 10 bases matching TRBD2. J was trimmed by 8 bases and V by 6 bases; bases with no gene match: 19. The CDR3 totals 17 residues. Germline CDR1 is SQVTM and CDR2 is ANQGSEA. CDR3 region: CSVGAGGLRLFADEQFF. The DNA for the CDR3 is TGCAGCGTCGGAGCGGGGGGGCTAAGACTCTTCGCGGATGAGCAGTTCTTC.

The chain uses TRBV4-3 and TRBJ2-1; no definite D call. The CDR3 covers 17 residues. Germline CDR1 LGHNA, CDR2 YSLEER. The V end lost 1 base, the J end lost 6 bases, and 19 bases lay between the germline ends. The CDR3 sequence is CASSQATQFYRLNEQFF. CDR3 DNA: TGCGCCAGCAGCCAAGCGACCCAGTTCTACCGACTCAATGAGCAGTTCTTC.

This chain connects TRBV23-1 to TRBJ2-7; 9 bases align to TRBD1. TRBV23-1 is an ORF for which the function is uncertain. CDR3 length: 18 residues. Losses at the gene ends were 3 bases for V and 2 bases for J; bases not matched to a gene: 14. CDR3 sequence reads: CASSQPIETGGSTYEQYF. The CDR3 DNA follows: TGCGCCAGCAGTCAGCCAATAGAAACAGGGGGCTCCACCTACGAGCAGTACTTC.